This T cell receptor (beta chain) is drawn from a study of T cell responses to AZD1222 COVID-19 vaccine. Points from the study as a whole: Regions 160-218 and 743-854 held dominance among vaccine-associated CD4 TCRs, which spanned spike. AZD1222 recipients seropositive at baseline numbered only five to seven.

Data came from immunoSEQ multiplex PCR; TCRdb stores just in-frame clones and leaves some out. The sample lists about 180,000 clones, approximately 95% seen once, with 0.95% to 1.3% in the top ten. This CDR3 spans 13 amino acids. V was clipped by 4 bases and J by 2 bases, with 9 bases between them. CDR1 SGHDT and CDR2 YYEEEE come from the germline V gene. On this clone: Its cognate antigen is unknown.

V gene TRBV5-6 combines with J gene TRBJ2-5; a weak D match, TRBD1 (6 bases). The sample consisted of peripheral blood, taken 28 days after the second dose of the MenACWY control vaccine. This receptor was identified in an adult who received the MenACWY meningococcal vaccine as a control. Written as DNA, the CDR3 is TGTGCCAGCAGCCCTGGACAGCAAGAGACCCAGTACTTC. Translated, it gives CASSPGQQETQYF.